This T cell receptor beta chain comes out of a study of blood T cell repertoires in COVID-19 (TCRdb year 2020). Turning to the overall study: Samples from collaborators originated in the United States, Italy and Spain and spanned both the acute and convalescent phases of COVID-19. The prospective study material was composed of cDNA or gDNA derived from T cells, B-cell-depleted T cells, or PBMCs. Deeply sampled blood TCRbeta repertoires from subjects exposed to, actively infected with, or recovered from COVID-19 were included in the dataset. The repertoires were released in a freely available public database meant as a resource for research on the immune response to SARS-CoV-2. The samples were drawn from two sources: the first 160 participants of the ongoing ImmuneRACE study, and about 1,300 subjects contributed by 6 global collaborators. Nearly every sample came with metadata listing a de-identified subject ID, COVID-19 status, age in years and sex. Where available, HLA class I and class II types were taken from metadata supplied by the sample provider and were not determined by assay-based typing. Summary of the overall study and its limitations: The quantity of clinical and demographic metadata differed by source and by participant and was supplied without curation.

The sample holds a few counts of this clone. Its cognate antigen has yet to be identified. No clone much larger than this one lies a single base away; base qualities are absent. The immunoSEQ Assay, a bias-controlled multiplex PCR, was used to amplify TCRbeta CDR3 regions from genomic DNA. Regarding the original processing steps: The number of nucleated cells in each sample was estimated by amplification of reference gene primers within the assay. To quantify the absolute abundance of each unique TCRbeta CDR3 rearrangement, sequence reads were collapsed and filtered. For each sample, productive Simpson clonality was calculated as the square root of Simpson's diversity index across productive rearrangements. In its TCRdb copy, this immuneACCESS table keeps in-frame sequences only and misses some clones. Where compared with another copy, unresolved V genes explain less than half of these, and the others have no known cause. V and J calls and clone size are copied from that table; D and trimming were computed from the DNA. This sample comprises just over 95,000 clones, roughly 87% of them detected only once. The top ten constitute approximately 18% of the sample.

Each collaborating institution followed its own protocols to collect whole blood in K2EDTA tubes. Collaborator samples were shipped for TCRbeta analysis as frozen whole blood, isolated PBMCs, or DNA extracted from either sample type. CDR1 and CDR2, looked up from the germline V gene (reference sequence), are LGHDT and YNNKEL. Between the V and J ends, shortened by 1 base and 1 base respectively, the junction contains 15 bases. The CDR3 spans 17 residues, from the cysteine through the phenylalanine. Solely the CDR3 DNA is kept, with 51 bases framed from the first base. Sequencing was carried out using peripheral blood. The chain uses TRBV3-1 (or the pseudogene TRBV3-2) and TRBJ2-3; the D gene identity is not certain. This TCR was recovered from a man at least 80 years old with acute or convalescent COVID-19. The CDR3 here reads CASSQVPVLPRTDTQYF. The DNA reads TGTGCCAGCAGCCAAGTGCCGGTCTTACCACGCACAGATACGCAGTATTTT.